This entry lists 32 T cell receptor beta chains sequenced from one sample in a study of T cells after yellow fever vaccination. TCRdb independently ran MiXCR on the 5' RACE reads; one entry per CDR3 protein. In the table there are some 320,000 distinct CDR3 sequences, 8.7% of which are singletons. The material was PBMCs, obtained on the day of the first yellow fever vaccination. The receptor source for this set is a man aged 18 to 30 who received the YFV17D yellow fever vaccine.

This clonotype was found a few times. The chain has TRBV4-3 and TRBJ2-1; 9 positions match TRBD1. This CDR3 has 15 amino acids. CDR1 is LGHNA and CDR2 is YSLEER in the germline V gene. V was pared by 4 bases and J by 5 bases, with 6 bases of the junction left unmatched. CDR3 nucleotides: TGCGCCAGCAGCCCCGGGACAGGGTCCGACAATGAGCAGTTCTTC. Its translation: CASSPGTGSDNEQFF.

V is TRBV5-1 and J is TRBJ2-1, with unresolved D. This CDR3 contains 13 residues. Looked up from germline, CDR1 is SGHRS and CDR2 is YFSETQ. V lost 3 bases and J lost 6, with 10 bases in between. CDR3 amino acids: CASSSTLGNEQFF. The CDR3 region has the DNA TGCGCCAGCAGCTCGACTCTAGGCAATGAGCAGTTCTTC.

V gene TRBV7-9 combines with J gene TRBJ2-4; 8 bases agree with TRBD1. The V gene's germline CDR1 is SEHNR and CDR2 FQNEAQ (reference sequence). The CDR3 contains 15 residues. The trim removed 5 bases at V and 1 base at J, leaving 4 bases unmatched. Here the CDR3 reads CASSRQGLAKNIQYF. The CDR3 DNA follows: TGTGCCAGCAGCCGACAGGGGTTGGCCAAAAACATTCAGTACTTC. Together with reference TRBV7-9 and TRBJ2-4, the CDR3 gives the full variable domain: DTGVSQNPRHKITKRGQNVTFRCDPISEHNRLYWYRQTLGQGPEFLTYFQNEAQLEKSRLLSDRFSAERPKGSFSTLEIQRTEQGDSAMYLCASSRQGLAKNIQYFGAGTRLSVL.

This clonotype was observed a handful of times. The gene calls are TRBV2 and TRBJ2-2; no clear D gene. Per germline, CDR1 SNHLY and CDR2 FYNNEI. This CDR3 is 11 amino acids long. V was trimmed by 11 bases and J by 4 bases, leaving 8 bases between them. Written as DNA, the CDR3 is TGTGCCGGGTTTATCACCGGGGAGCTGTTTTTT. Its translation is CAGFITGELFF. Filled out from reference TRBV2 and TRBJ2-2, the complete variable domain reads EPEVTQTPSHQVTQMGQEVILRCVPISNHLYFYWYRQILGQKVEFLVSFYNNEISEKSEIFDDQFSVERPDGSNFTLKIRSTKLEDSAMYFCAGFITGELFFGEGSRLTVL.

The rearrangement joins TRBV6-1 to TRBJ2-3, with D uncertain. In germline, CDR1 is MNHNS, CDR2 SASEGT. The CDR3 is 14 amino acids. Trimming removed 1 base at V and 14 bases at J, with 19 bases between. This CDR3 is CASSEVGPTRVWYF. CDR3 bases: TGTGCCAGCAGTGAAGTTGGGCCGACACGGGTGTGGTATTTT.

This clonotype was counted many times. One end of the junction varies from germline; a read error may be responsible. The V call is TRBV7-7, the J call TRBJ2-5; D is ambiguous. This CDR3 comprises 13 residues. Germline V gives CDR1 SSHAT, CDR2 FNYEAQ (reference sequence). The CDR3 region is CASSWTIQETQYF. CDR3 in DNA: TGCGCCAGCAGCTGGACCATACAAGAGACCCAGTACTTC.

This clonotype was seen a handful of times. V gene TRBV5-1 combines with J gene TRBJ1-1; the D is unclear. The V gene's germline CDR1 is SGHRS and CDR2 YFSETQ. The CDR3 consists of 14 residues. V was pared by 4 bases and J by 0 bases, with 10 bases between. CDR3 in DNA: TGCGCCAGCAGCCCTGGCGCCCTGAACACTGAAGCTTTCTTT. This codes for CASSPGALNTEAFF.

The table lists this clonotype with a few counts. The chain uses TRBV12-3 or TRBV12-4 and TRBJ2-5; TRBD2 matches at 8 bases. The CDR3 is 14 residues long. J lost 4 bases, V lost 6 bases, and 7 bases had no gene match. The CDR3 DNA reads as TGTGCCAGCAGACCGGGAGGGGGTGGAGAGACCCAGTACTTC. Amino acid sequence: CASRPGGGGETQYF.

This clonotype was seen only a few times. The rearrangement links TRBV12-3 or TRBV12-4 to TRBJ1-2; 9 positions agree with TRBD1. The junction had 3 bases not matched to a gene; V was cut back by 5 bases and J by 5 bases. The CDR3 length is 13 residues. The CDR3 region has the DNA TGTGCCAGCAGTGCCGGGACAGGGTATGGCTACACCTTC. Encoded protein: CASSAGTGYGYTF.

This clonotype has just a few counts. The CDR3 protein is CSVGVFGYTF. Here the CDR3 DNA reads TGCAGCGTTGGGGTGTTTGGCTACACCTTC. The chain uses TRBV29-1 and TRBJ1-2; D is undetermined. Looked up from germline, CDR1 is SQVTM and CDR2 is ANQGSEA. V was shortened by 4 bases and J by 7 bases, with 7 bases between the two germline ends. The CDR3 loop spans 10 amino acids.

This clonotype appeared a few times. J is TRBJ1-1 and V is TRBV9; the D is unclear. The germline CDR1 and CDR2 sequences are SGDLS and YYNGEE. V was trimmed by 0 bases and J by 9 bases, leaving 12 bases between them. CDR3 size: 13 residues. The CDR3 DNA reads TGTGCCAGCAGCGTAGAGCACACAACGAAAGCTTTCTTT. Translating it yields CASSVEHTTKAFF.

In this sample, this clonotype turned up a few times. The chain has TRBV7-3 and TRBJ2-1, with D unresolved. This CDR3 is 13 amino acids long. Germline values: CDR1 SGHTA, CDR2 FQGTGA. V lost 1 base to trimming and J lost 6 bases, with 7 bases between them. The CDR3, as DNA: TGTGCCAGCAGCTTAAGGGCTCGCAATGAGCAGTTCTTC. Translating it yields CASSLRARNEQFF.

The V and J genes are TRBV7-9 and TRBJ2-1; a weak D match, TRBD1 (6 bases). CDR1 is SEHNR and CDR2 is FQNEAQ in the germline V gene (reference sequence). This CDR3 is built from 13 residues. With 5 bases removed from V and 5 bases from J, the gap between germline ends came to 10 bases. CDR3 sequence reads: CASSPRTDNEQFF. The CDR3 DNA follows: TGTGCCAGCAGCCCCCGGACAGACAATGAGCAGTTCTTC.

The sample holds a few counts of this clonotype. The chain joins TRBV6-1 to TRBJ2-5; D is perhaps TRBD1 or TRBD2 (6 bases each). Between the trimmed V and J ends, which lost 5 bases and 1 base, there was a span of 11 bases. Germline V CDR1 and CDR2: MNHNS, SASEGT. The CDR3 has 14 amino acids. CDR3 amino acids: CASSPRGLQETQYF. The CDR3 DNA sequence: TGTGCCAGCAGTCCTCGGGGGCTCCAAGAGACCCAGTACTTC.

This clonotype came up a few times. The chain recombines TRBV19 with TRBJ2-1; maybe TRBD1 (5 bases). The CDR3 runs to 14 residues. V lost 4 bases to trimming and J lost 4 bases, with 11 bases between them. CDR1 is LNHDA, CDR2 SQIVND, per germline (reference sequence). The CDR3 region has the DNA TGTGCCAGTAGTAACCCCAGGGTTTACAATGAGCAGTTCTTC. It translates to CASSNPRVYNEQFF.

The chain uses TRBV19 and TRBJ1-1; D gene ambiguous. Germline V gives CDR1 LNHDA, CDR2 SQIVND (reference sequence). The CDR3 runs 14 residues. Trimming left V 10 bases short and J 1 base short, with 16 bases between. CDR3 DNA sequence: TGTGCCAACCCTCGTGAGGCTCCGAACACTGAAGCTTTCTTT. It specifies CANPREAPNTEAFF.

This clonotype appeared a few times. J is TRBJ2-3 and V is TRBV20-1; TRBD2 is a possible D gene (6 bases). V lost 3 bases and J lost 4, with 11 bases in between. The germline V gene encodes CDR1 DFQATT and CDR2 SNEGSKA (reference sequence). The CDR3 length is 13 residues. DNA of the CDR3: TGCAGTGCTAGTCGTTGGGAGGCAGATACGCAGTATTTT. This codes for CSASRWEADTQYF.

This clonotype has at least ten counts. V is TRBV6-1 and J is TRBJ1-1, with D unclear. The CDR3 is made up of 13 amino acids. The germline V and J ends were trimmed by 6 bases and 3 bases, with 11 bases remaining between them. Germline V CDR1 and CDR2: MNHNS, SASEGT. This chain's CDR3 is CASSARGDTEAFF. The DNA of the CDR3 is TGTGCCAGCAGCGCCCGGGGAGACACTGAAGCTTTCTTT.

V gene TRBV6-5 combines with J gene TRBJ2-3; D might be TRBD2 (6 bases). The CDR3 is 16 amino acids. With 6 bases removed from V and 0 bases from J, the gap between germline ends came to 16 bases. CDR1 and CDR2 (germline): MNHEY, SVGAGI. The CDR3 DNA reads TGTGCCAGCAGCTATACCCTAGCGACCAGCACAGATACGCAGTATTTT. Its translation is CASSYTLATSTDTQYF.

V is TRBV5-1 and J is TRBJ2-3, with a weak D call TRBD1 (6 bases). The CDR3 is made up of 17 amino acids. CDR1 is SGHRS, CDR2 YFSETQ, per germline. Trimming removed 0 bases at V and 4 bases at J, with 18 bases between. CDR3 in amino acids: CASSLGRALQGSDTQYF. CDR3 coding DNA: TGCGCCAGCAGCTTGGGACGGGCGTTACAGGGTTCAGATACGCAGTATTTT.

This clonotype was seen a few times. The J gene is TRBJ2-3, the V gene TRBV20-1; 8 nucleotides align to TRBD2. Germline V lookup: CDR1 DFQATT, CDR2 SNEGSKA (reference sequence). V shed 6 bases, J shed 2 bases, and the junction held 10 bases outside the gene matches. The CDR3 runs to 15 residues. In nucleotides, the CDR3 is TGCAGTGCCACTTCTACTAGCGGAGCCACAGATACGCAGTATTTT. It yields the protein CSATSTSGATDTQYF.

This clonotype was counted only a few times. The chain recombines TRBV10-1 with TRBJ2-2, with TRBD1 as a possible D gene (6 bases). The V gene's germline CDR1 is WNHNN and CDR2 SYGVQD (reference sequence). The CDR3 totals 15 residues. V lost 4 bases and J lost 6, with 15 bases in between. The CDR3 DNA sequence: TGCGCCAGCAGTGCAGGGGATGTCGGCGCCGGGGAGCTGTTTTTT. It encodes CASSAGDVGAGELFF.

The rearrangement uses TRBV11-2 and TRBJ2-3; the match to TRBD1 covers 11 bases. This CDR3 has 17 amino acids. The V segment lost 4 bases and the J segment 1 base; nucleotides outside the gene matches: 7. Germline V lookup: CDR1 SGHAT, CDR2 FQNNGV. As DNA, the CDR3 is TGTGCCAGCAGCTCCGACCGGGACAGGGGGGGCACAGATACGCAGTATTTT. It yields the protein CASSSDRDRGGTDTQYF.

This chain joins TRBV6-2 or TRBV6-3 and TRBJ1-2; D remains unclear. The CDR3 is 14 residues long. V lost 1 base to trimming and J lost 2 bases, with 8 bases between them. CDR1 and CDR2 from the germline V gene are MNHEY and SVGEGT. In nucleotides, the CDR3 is TGTGCCAGCAGTTACTACGGCCTAAACTATGGCTACACCTTC. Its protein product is CASSYYGLNYGYTF.

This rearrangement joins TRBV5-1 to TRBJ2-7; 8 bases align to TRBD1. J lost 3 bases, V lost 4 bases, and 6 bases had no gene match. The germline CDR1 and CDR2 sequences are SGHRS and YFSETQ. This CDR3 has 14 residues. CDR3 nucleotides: TGCGCCAGCAGCCCACAGGGGGACGGCTACGAGCAGTACTTC. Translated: CASSPQGDGYEQYF.

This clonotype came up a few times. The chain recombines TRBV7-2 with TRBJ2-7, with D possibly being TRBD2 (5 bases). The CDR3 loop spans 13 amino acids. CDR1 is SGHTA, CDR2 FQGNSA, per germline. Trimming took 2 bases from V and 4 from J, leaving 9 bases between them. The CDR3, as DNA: TGTGCCAGCAGCTTAAGCGGTCGGTACGAGCAGTACGTC. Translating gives CASSLSGRYEQYV.

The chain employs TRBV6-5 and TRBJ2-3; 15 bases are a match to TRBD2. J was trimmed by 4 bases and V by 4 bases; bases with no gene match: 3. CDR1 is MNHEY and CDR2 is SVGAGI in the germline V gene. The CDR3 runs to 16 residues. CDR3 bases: TGTGCCAGCAGTTGGACTAGCGGGGGGGGCGCAGATACGCAGTATTTT. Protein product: CASSWTSGGGADTQYF.

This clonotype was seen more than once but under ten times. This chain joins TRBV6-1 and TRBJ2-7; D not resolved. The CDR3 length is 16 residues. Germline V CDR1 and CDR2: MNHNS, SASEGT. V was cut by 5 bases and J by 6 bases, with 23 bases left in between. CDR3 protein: CASSPRSKRNSGEQYV. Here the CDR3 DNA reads TGTGCCAGCAGTCCCCGGAGCAAAAGGAACTCAGGCGAGCAGTACGTC.

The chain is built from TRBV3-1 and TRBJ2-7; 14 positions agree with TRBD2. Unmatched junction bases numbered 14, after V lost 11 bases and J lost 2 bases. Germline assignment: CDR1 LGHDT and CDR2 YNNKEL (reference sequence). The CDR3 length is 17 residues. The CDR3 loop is CACCQRTSGGRPYEQYF. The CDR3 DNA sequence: TGTGCCTGCTGCCAAAGGACTAGCGGGGGGCGCCCCTACGAGCAGTACTTC.

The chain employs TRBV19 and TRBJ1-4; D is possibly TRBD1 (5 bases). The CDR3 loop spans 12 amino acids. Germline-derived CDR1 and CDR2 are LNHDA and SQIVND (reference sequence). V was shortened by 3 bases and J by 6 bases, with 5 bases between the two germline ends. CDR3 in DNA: TGTGCCAGTAGTATCAGGGATGAAAAACTGTTTTTT. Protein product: CASSIRDEKLFF.

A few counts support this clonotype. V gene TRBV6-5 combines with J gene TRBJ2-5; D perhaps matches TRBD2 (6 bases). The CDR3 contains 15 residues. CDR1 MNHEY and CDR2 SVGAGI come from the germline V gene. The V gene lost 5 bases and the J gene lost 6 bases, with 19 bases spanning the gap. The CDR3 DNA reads TGTGCCAGCAGTCCACTCGGAGGGCTGGGAAAGACCCAGTACTTC. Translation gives CASSPLGGLGKTQYF.

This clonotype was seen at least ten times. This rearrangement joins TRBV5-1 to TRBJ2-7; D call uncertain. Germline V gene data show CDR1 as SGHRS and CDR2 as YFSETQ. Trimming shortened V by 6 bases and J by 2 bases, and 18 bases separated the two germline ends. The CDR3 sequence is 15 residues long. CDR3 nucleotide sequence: TGCGCCAGCACCTCTGGTCCTAGGCTTCCCTACGAGCAGTACTTC. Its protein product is CASTSGPRLPYEQYF.